These 27 T cell receptor beta chains share one sample of origin, sequenced in a study of T cell repertoires in cytomegalovirus infection. TCRdb redid the calling of the reads with MiXCR, one entry per CDR3 protein. The repertoire consists of hundreds of thousands of distinct CDR3 sequences, with approximately 18% occurring once and the leading ten covering under 9%. Sample: PBMCs. These receptors came from a human donor in good health (CMV status not recorded). Some clones in this sample may be carry-over from other donors' samples.

In this sample, this clonotype turned up many times. The V gene is TRBV7-9, the J gene TRBJ2-1; 7 bases are a match to TRBD2. Germline-derived CDR1 and CDR2 are SEHNR and FQNEAQ (reference sequence). Trimming at V came to 5 bases and at J to 9 bases, leaving 7 bases not matched to a gene. The CDR3 is 13 residues long. This chain's CDR3 is CASSPTSEGEQFF. Here the CDR3 DNA reads TGTGCCAGCAGCCCCACTAGCGAGGGTGAGCAGTTCTTC.

The table lists this clonotype with a few counts. This chain uses TRBV20-1 with TRBJ2-7, with D hard to call. The CDR3 is 16 residues long. Trimming stripped 0 bases from V and 2 bases from J, with 17 bases between. Germline CDR1 DFQATT, CDR2 SNEGSKA (reference sequence). CDR3 amino acids: CSARDRAESLTYEQYF. Written as DNA, the CDR3 is TGCAGTGCTAGAGATAGGGCCGAGTCCCTGACCTACGAGCAGTACTTC.

As concerns this clonotype: Germline and junction disagree at one end, which may indicate a read error. The V and J genes are TRBV6-1 and TRBJ2-1; 9 bases map to TRBD2. Germline V lookup: CDR1 MNHNS, CDR2 SASEGT. The CDR3 sequence is 15 residues long. CDR3 region: CANSSLAGAYNEQFF. In DNA, the CDR3 is TGTGCCAACAGTTCCTTAGCGGGGGCCTACAATGAGCAGTTCTTC.

In this sample, this clonotype turned up many times. For the CDR3, the DNA is TGTGCCAGCAGCTTAGAGGTGCGGGAAAGCTCCTATAATTCACCCCTCCACTTT. It yields the protein CASSLEVRESSYNSPLHF. J is TRBJ1-6 and V is TRBV7-8, with no clear D. The CDR3 is 18 residues long. CDR1 is SGHVS, CDR2 FQNEAQ, per germline. Between the trimmed V and J ends, which lost 1 base and 0 bases, there was a span of 13 bases.

In its sample, this clonotype was seen a few times. The chain employs TRBV11-3 and TRBJ2-1; TRBD2 is a possible D gene (6 bases). Germline CDR1 SGHNT, CDR2 YENEEA. V was pared by 0 bases and J by 9 bases, with 9 bases between. The CDR3 covers 13 residues. The CDR3 sequence is CASSLEGRSEQFF. The CDR3 nucleotides are TGTGCCAGCAGCTTAGAGGGGAGGAGTGAGCAGTTCTTC.

The gene calls are TRBV7-2 and TRBJ2-5; 7 nucleotides agree with TRBD2. Trimming took 1 base from V and 4 from J; bases not matched to a gene: 12. Germline assignment: CDR1 SGHTA and CDR2 FQGNSA. This CDR3 is 17 amino acids long. The CDR3 here is CASSLEGAVGGLETQYF. For the CDR3, the DNA is TGTGCCAGCAGCTTAGAGGGAGCGGTGGGGGGGTTAGAGACCCAGTACTTC.

This clonotype was found a few times. The chain has TRBV7-2 and TRBJ1-2; a possible D gene is TRBD1 (6 bases). The CDR3 spans 15 residues. The V gene's germline CDR1 is SGHTA and CDR2 FQGNSA. V was trimmed by 1 base and J by 4 bases, leaving 13 bases between them. CDR3 protein: CASSLVPTGSYGYTF. CDR3 DNA: TGTGCCAGCAGCTTAGTACCAACAGGGTCCTATGGCTACACCTTC.

Ten or more counts support this clonotype. The genes are TRBV7-2 and TRBJ2-2; no reliable D call. V was pared by 6 bases and J by 1 base, with 6 bases between. This CDR3 is 13 amino acids long. Germline CDR1 is SGHTA and CDR2 is FQGNSA. For the CDR3, the DNA is TGTGCCAGCAGAGGGTTGAACACCGGGGAGCTGTTTTTT. It codes for CASRGLNTGELFF.

In its sample, this clonotype was seen a few times. The chain employs TRBV3-1 and TRBJ1-1; D ambiguous. The ends were cut back, 1 base at V and 1 base at J, with 16 bases in the middle. The CDR3 runs 17 residues. Looked up from germline, CDR1 is LGHDT and CDR2 is YNNKEL (reference sequence). As DNA, the CDR3 is TGTGCCAGCAGCCAAGTCATCTTAATCGGGGAGAACACTGAAGCTTTCTTT. It encodes CASSQVILIGENTEAFF.

A few counts support this clonotype. The chain couples TRBV12-3 or TRBV12-4 to TRBJ2-1; no reliable D call. V was cut by 3 bases and J by 10 bases, with 7 bases left in between. This CDR3 contains 11 residues. The DNA for the CDR3 is TGTGCCAGCAGTTTTACGTCCGAGCAGTTCTTC. Its protein product is CASSFTSEQFF.

A few counts support this clonotype. The chain links TRBV4-3 to TRBJ2-3; a possible D gene is TRBD2 (6 bases). V gave up 0 bases and J gave up 3 bases, with 19 bases separating them. The CDR3 contains 18 residues. Germline CDR1 reads LGHNA; CDR2 reads YSLEER. This CDR3 reads CASSQELAYLVTTDTQYF. CDR3 DNA sequence: TGCGCCAGCAGCCAAGAACTAGCTTACCTCGTAACGACAGATACGCAGTATTTT.

Concerning this clonotype: Here the CDR3 omits its conserved ending phenylalanine or tryptophan, so a read error is the likely source. The rearrangement joins TRBV7-6 to TRBJ1-1, with D unclear. V dropped 0 bases and J dropped 5 bases, with 10 bases sitting between them. In germline, CDR1 is SGHVS, CDR2 FNYEAQ. This CDR3 region has 14 residues. CDR3 sequence (DNA): TGTGCCAGCAGCTTAGCAATGTCGGCAACTGAAGCTTTCGTT. This translates into CASSLAMSATEAFV.

This CDR3 reads CASSQEPSRGGSPLHF. As DNA, the CDR3 is TGTGCCAGCAGCCAAGAACCCTCCAGGGGTGGTTCACCCCTCCACTTT. This chain links TRBV4-2 with TRBJ1-6, with a tentative D call TRBD1 (6 bases). From germline, CDR1 is LGHNA and CDR2 YNFKEQ. Trimming took off 0 bases at V and 9 bases at J, with 15 bases between the two ends. This CDR3 is built from 16 residues.

The table lists this clonotype with many counts. The gene calls are TRBV7-2 and TRBJ1-6, with TRBD1 matching over 8 bases. The germline V gene has CDR1 SGHTA and CDR2 FQGNSA. V dropped 5 bases and J dropped 1; count of bases not matched to a gene: 4. This CDR3 has 16 amino acids. The DNA for the CDR3 is TGTGCCAGCAGCCCAACAGGGGGTTCCTATAATTCACCCCTCCACTTT. This encodes CASSPTGGSYNSPLHF. The complete variable domain, with remaining parts taken from reference TRBV7-2 and TRBJ1-6, reads GAGVSQSPSNKVTEKGKDVELRCDPISGHTALYWYRQSLGQGLEFLIYFQGNSAPDKSGLPSDRFSAERTGGSVSTLTIQRTQQEDSAVYLCASSPTGGSYNSPLHFGNGTRLTVT.

This clonotype has only a few counts. The rearrangement joins TRBV28 to TRBJ2-7; unclear D gene. The ends were cut back, 5 bases at V and 2 bases at J, with 7 bases in the middle. From germline, CDR1 is MDHEN and CDR2 SYDVKM. The CDR3 contains 12 residues. CDR3: CASSGGPYEQYF. The DNA of the CDR3 is TGTGCCAGCAGTGGCGGACCCTACGAGCAGTACTTC.

This chain links TRBV12-3 or TRBV12-4 with TRBJ2-3; D gene unclear. The CDR3 runs to 17 residues. Trimming removed 3 bases from V and 4 bases from J, with 20 bases in between. The CDR3 loop reads CASSLGSQGPSADTQYF. CDR3 DNA sequence: TGTGCCAGCAGTTTGGGCAGTCAAGGGCCCTCGGCAGATACGCAGTATTTT.

This clonotype was detected only a few times. CDR3 nucleotides: TGCAGTCGTCTAGCGGGGGACCCAATGAAGACCCAGTACTTC. Protein sequence: CSRLAGDPMKTQYF. The rearrangement joins TRBV20-1 to TRBJ2-5; 10 bases fit TRBD2. CDR3 length: 14 amino acids. Losses at the gene ends were 8 bases for V and 6 bases for J; bases not matched to a gene: 12. Germline-derived CDR1 and CDR2 are DFQATT and SNEGSKA (reference sequence).

CDR3 in amino acids: CARGPWGTDTQYF. In nucleotides, the CDR3 is TGTGCCCGCGGGCCCTGGGGCACAGATACGCAGTATTTT. This chain connects TRBV7-4 to TRBJ2-3; D possibly corresponds to TRBD2 (5 bases). Germline V gene lookup returns CDR1 SGHVT and CDR2 SQSDAQ. The length of the CDR3 is 13 residues. The ends were cut back, 11 bases at V and 1 base at J, with 13 bases in the middle.

The chain recombines TRBV20-1 with TRBJ1-5; D ambiguous. The CDR3 is made up of 17 amino acids. CDR1 and CDR2 from the germline V gene are DFQATT and SNEGSKA (reference sequence). In nucleotides, the CDR3 is TGCAGATGGAATGCGGGTGGGGATCTAGCTTACAATCAGCCCCAGCATTTT. This translates into CRWNAGGDLAYNQPQHF.

This clonotype occurred many times. This sequence joins TRBV12-3 or TRBV12-4 and TRBJ2-3; 11 bases line up with TRBD2. V gave up 2 bases and J gave up 6 bases; unmatched junction bases: 4. The CDR3 totals 15 residues. The CDR3 loop reads CASSLRLAGRDTQYF. For the CDR3, the DNA is TGTGCCAGCAGTTTAAGACTAGCGGGAAGGGATACGCAGTATTTT.

This clonotype has a handful of counts. The rearrangement uses TRBV5-6 and TRBJ1-6; D is unresolved. The germline V gene encodes CDR1 SGHDT and CDR2 YYEEEE. The germline V and J ends were trimmed by 4 bases and 10 bases, with 27 bases remaining between them. CDR3 length: 18 residues. The chain's CDR3 is CASSPSGSAEDLGSPLHF. The CDR3 region has the DNA TGTGCCAGCAGCCCAAGTGGGTCGGCAGAGGACCTGGGGTCACCCCTCCACTTT.

This clonotype was seen many times. V gene TRBV7-8 combines with J gene TRBJ1-1, with D unresolved. Trimming shortened V by 3 bases and J by 1 base, and 9 bases separated the two germline ends. Germline assignment: CDR1 SGHVS and CDR2 FQNEAQ. CDR3 size: 14 residues. The CDR3 protein is CASSFGRRNTEAFF. CDR3 in DNA: TGTGCCAGCAGCTTTGGGAGGAGGAACACTGAAGCTTTCTTT. Using reference TRBV7-8 and TRBJ1-1 for the parts outside the CDR3, the full variable domain is GAGVSQSPRYKVAKRGQDVALRCDPISGHVSLFWYQQALGQGPEFLTYFQNEAQLDKSGLPSDRFFAERPEGSVSTLKIQRTQQEDSAVYLCASSFGRRNTEAFFGQGTRLTVV.

This clonotype was observed many times. The V gene is TRBV7-9, the J gene TRBJ1-5; no definite D call. The germline CDR1 and CDR2 sequences are SEHNR and FQNEAQ (reference sequence). V lost 6 bases, J lost 0 bases, and 6 bases lay in between. This CDR3 is 13 amino acids long. CDR3 DNA: TGTGCCAGCAGTCTACATAGCAATCAGCCCCAGCATTTT. Its protein is CASSLHSNQPQHF.

This sequence joins TRBV6-6 and TRBJ2-4, with D possibly being TRBD1 or TRBD2 (5 bases each). The V end was cut by 5 bases, the J end by 2 bases, with 10 bases between. The length of the CDR3 is 14 residues. From germline, CDR1 is MNHNY and CDR2 SVGAGI (reference sequence). CDR3 protein: CASSHEGSKNIQYF. CDR3 sequence (DNA): TGTGCCAGCAGTCACGAGGGGTCCAAAAACATTCAGTACTTC.

This clonotype was counted ten times or more. The genes are TRBV7-2 and TRBJ1-6, with 7 nucleotides matching TRBD1. Germline-derived CDR1 and CDR2 are SGHTA and FQGNSA. The CDR3 is 14 residues long. V shed 3 bases, J shed 8 bases, and the junction held 4 bases outside the gene matches. The CDR3 is CASSLAQGDSPLHF. The CDR3 DNA reads TGTGCCAGCAGCTTGGCGCAGGGGGATTCACCCCTCCACTTT.

For the CDR3, the DNA is TGTGCCACCAGCAGAGATCGGGGCAGGGGTCTCGACGAGCAGTACTTC. It encodes CATSRDRGRGLDEQYF. The chain carries TRBV15 and TRBJ2-7; a weak D match, TRBD1 (6 bases). CDR3 length equals 16 residues. The germline V gene encodes CDR1 LNHNV and CDR2 YYDKDF (reference sequence). V was shortened by 0 bases and J by 5 bases, with 17 bases between the two germline ends.

Only a few counts were recorded for this clonotype. This rearrangement joins TRBV12-3 or TRBV12-4 to TRBJ2-2; 7 nucleotides line up with TRBD2. Trimming cost V 4 bases and J 3 bases; bases outside gene matches: 5. The CDR3 covers 15 residues. Here the CDR3 reads CASSWGGTDTGELFF. In DNA form, the CDR3 reads TGTGCCAGCAGTTGGGGGGGAACGGACACCGGGGAGCTGTTTTTT.